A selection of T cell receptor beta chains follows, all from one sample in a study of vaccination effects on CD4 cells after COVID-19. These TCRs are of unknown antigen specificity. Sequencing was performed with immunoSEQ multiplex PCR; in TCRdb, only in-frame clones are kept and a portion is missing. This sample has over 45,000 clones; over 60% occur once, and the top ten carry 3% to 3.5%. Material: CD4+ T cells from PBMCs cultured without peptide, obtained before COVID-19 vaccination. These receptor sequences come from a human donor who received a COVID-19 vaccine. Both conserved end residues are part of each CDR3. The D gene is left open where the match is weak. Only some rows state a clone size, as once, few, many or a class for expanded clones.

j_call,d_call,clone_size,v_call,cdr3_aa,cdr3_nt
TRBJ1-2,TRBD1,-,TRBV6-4,CASSRGTGGNDYGYTF,TGTGCCAGCAGTAGAGGGACAGGGGGGAACGACTATGGCTACACCTTC
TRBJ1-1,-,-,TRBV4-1,CASSQGIVSERTEAFF,TGCGCCAGCAGCCAAGGAATAGTGTCTGAACGGACTGAAGCTTTCTTT
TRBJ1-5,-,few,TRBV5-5,CASSLGPNQPQHF,TGTGCCAGCAGCTTGGGACCCAATCAGCCCCAGCATTTT
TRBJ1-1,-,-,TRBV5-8,CASPQIPVVNTEAFF,TGTGCCAGCCCCCAGATACCGGTTGTGAACACTGAAGCTTTCTTT
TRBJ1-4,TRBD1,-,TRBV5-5,CASSADRGDEKLFF,TGTGCCAGCAGTGCGGACAGGGGAGATGAAAAACTGTTTTTT
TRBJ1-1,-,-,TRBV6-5,CASSYSVGFLATEAFF,TGTGCCAGCAGTTACTCAGTGGGCTTTTTAGCCACTGAAGCTTTCTTT
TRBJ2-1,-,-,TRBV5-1,CASSLQGSSYNEQFF,TGCGCCAGCAGCTTGCAGGGGAGCTCCTACAATGAGCAGTTCTTC
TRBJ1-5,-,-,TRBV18,CASSPPDRIGGGNQPQHF,TGTGCCAGCTCACCTCCCGACCGGATTGGGGGAGGCAATCAGCCCCAGCATTTT
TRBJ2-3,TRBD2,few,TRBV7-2,CASSLEAGGRLSNTQYF,TGTGCCAGCAGCTTAGAGGCGGGGGGCCGACTATCGAATACGCAGTATTTT
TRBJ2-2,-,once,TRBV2,CASMKTGTITGELFF,TGTGCCAGCATGAAGACAGGCACGATAACCGGGGAGCTGTTTTTT
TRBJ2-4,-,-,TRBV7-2,CASSLFPGLDIQYF,TGTGCCAGCAGCTTATTCCCAGGGTTGGACATTCAGTACTTC
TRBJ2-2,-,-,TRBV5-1,CASSLGREGFAGELFF,TGCGCCAGCAGCTTGGGACGCGAGGGATTTGCCGGGGAGCTGTTTTTT
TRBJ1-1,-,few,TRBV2,CASSGALMNTEAFF,TGTGCCAGCAGTGGGGCATTAATGAACACTGAAGCTTTCTTT
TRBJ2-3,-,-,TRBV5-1,CASSSRYREWGTDTQYF,TGCGCCAGCAGCTCGAGGTACAGGGAGTGGGGCACAGATACGCAGTATTTT
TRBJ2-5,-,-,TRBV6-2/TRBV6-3,CASSTDTSRETQYF,TGTGCCAGCAGCACTGACACTTCTCGAGAGACCCAGTACTTC
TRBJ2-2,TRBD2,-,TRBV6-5,CASRWGRATGELFF,TGTGCCAGCAGATGGGGGAGGGCGACCGGGGAGCTGTTTTTT
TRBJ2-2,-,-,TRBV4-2,CASSQRGNTGELFF,TGTGCCAGCAGCCAACGGGGGAACACCGGGGAGCTGTTTTTT
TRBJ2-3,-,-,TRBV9,CASSVGMNTQYF,TGTGCCAGCAGCGTAGGGATGAATACGCAGTATTTT
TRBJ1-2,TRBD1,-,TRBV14,CASSQNRGGYGYTF,TGTGCCAGCAGCCAGAACAGGGGGGGCTATGGCTACACCTTC
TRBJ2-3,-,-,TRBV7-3,CASSPGSAAISTDTQYF,TGTGCCAGCAGCCCAGGGTCAGCAGCGATCAGCACAGATACGCAGTATTTT
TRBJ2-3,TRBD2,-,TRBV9,CASSAGLAGDTDTQYF,TGTGCCAGCAGCGCCGGACTAGCGGGGGACACAGATACGCAGTATTTT
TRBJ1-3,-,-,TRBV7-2,CASSLVPQSSGNTIYF,TGTGCCAGCAGCTTAGTCCCCCAGAGCTCTGGAAACACCATATATTTT
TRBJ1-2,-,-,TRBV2,CASSAPSNLANYGYTF,TGTGCCAGCAGTGCCCCATCCAATTTAGCTAACTATGGCTACACCTTC
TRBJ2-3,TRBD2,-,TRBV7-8,CASSLRTSADTQYF,TGTGCCAGCAGCTTAAGGACTAGCGCAGATACGCAGTATTTT
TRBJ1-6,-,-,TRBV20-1,CSASSGWNSPLHF,TGCAGTGCTAGTTCAGGGTGGAATTCACCCCTCCACTTT
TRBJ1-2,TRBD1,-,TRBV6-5,CASSYARQGNYGYTF,TGTGCCAGCAGTTACGCCCGACAGGGGAACTATGGCTACACCTTC
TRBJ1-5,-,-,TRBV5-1,CASSLLGGNQPQHF,TGCGCCAGCAGCTTGTTAGGGGGCAATCAGCCCCAGCATTTT
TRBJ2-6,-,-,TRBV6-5,CASSYLATGANVLTF,TGTGCCAGCAGTTACCTGGCGACGGGGGCCAACGTCCTGACTTTC
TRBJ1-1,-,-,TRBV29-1,CSANYRGGANTEAFF,TGCAGCGCCAACTATCGCGGGGGAGCGAACACTGAAGCTTTCTTT
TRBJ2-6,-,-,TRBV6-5,CAAQDRSGANVLTF,TGTGCCGCCCAGGACAGATCTGGGGCCAACGTCCTGACTTTC
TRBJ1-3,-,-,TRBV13,CASGRTVGNTIYF,TGTGCCAGCGGAAGAACAGTTGGAAACACCATATATTTT